The T cell receptor beta chain described here comes from a study of cytomegalovirus exposure and HLA in healthy donors. General study findings and limits: There were reportedly fewer N-insertions in an Asian-associated ancestry cluster than the approximately 600-donor mean, in a later analysis. Cytomegalovirus-associated TCR beta chains were listed, numbering roughly 150.

Amplification used 60 Vbeta primers and 13 Jbeta primers. Libraries were prepared by immunoSEQ multiplex PCR; TCRdb keeps only in-frame clonotypes and omits some of them. The profile shows around 150,000 clones, 80% of them singletons. A remark on this clone: Antigen specificity is unknown.

The CDR3 sequence is 16 residues long. The V gene's germline CDR1 is MNHNY and CDR2 SVGAGI (reference sequence). J was trimmed by 10 bases and V by 2 bases; bases with no gene match: 10. Sequencing input: PBMCs. This sequence originates from a male donor in good health and CMV-seronegative. The J gene is TRBJ2-1, the V gene TRBV6-6; 11 bases are shared with TRBD2. CDR3 amino acids: CASSYAPPLAGGEQFF. The CDR3 DNA follows: TGTGCCAGCAGTTACGCCCCTCCCCTAGCGGGGGGAGAGCAGTTCTTC.